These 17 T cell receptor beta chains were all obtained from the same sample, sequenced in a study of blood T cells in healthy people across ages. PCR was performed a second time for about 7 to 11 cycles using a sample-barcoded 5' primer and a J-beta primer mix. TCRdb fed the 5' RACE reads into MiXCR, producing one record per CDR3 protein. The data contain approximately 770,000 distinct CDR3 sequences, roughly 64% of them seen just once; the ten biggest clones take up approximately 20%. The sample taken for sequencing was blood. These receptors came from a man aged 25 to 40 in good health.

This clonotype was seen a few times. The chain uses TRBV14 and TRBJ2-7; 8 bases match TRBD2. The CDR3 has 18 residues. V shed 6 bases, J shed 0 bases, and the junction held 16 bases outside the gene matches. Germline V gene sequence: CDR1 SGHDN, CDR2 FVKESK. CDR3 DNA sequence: TGTGCCAGCAGTTTCGGACTAGCCGGCTCCCTCATCTCCTACGAGCAGTACTTC. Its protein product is CASSFGLAGSLISYEQYF.

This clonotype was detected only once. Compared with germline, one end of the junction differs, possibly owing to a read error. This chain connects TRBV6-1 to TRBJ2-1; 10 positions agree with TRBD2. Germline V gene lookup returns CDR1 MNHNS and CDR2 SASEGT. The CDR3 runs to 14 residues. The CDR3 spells CASNEQRGGYEQFF. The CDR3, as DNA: TGTGCCAGCAATGAACAGCGGGGGGGATATGAGCAGTTCTTC.

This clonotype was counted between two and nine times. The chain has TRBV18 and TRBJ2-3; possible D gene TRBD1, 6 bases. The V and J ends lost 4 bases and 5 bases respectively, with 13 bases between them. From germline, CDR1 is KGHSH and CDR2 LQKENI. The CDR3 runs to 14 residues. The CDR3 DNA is TGTGCCAGCTCACGGGACACCGACCTAGATACGCAGTATTTT. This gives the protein CASSRDTDLDTQYF.

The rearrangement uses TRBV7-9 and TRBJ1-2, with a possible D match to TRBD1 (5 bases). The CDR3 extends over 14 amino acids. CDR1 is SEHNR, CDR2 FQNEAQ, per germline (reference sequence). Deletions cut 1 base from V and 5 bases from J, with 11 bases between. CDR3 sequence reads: CASSLGGQRYGYTF. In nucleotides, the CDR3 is TGTGCCAGCAGCTTAGGGGGCCAGCGATATGGCTACACCTTC.

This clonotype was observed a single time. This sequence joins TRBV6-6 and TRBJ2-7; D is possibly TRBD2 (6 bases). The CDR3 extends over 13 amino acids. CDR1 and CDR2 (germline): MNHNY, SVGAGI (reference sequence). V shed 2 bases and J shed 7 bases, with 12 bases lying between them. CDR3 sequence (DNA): TGTGCCAGCAGTTACGGGGGGTACAATGAGCAGTACTTC. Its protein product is CASSYGGYNEQYF.

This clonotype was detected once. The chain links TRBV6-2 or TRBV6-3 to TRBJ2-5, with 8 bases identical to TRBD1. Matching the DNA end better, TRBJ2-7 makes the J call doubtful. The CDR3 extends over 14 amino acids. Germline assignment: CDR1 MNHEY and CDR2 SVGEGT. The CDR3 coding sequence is TGTGCCAGCAGCTCAAGGACAGGGTACTACGAGCAGTACTTC. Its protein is CASSSRTGYYEQYF.

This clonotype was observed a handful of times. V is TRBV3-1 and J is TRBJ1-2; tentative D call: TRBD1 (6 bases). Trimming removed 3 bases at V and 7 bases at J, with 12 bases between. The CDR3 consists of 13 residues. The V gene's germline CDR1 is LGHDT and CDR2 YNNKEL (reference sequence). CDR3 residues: CASSQTRGLGYTF. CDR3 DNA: TGTGCCAGCAGCCAGACCAGGGGACTTGGCTACACCTTC.

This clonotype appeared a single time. The CDR3 bases are TGCGCCAGCAGCCTATCGTCGGGGGAACTATACAATGAGCAGTTCTTC. Translated, it gives CASSLSSGELYNEQFF. The chain uses TRBV5-1 and TRBJ2-1, with D perhaps matching TRBD2 (6 bases). The V gene's germline CDR1 is SGHRS and CDR2 YFSETQ. The CDR3 sequence is 16 residues long. Trimming shortened V by 4 bases and J by 4 bases, and 18 bases separated the two germline ends.

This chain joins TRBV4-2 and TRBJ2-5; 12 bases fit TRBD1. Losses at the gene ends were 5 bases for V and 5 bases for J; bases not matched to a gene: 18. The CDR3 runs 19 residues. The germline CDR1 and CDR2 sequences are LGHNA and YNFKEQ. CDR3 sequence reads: CASSVGTGGIAPLWETQYF. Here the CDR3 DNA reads TGTGCCAGCAGCGTGGGGACAGGGGGCATTGCCCCTCTGTGGGAGACCCAGTACTTC.

The CDR3 protein is CGLGVGSNSNQPQHF. In DNA, the CDR3 is TGTGGGTTGGGGGTAGGATCAAATAGCAATCAGCCCCAGCATTTT. J is TRBJ1-5 and V is TRBV28; D perhaps matches TRBD1 (5 bases). Per the germline V gene, CDR1 is MDHEN and CDR2 is SYDVKM. The CDR3 covers 15 residues.

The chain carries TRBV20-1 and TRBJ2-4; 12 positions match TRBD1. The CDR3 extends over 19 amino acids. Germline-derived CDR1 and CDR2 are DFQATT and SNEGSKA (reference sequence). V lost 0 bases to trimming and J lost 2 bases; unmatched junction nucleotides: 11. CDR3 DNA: TGCAGTGCTAGAGATTCCGGGACAGGGGGCGATAAGACCAAAAACATTCAGTACTTC. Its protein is CSARDSGTGGDKTKNIQYF.

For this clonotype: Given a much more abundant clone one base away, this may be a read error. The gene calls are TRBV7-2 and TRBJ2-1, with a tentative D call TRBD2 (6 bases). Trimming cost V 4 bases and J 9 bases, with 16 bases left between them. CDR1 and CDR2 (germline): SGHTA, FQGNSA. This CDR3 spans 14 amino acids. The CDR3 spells CASSSWTGGSEQFF. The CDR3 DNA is TGTGCCAGCAGCTCCTGGACTGGGGGGAGTGAGCAGTTCTTC.

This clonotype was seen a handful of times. CDR3 bases: TGCAGTGCTAAGGGGAAGGCGGGGACGCTCTATGGCTACACCTTC. Translating gives CSAKGKAGTLYGYTF. The V and J genes are TRBV20-1 and TRBJ1-2; weak D call: TRBD1 (5 bases). The CDR3 is made up of 15 amino acids. CDR1 is DFQATT and CDR2 is SNEGSKA in the germline V gene (reference sequence). Trimming took 4 bases from V and 4 from J, leaving 19 bases between them.

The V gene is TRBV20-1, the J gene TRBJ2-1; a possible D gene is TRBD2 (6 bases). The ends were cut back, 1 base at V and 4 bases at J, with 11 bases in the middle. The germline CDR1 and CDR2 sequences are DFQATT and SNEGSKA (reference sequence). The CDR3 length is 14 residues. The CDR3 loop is CSARGSSEYNEQFF. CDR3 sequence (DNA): TGCAGTGCTAGAGGGTCTAGCGAGTACAATGAGCAGTTCTTC.

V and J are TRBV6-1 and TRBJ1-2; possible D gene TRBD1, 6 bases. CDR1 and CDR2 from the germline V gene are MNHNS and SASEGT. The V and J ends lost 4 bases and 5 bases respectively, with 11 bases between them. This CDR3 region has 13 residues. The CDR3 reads CASSAQGWYGYTF. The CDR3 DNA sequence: TGTGCCAGCAGTGCACAGGGATGGTATGGCTACACCTTC.

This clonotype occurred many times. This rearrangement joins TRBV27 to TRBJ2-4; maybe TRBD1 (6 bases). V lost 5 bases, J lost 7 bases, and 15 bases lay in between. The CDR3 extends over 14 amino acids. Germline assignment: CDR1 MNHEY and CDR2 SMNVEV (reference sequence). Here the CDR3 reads CASSQRTEGNIQYF. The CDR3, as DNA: TGTGCCAGCAGTCAACGGACAGAGGGGAACATTCAGTACTTC.

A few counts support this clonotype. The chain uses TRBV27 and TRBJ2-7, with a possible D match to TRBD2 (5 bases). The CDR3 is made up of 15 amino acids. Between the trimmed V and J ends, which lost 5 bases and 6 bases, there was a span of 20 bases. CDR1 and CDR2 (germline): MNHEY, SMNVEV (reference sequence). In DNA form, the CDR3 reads TGTGCCAGCAGTCCGACCGGGAACGGCTTCTCCGAGCAGTACTTC. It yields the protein CASSPTGNGFSEQYF.